The 12 T cell receptor beta chains reported below all come from one sample, sequenced in a study of CD8+ T cells in alopecia areata. Sequencing used cDNA as its template, made by extracting RNA and reverse transcribing it. The data were produced by immunoSEQ multiplex PCR, yet TCRdb's version contains in-frame clones alone and is incomplete. The sample includes about 270,000 clones, over 45% of them seen just once. Treatment denoted: oral pan-JAK inhibitor, 5-10 mg twice daily. The starting material was CD4+ T cells sorted from blood, obtained at week 52, from a patient treated with tofacitinib. All receptors come from a human donor with alopecia areata.

The genes are TRBV9 and TRBJ2-3; D unresolved. Trimming removed 0 bases from V and 10 bases from J, with 15 bases in between. CDR3 length: 14 amino acids. CDR1 and CDR2 from the germline V gene are SGDLS and YYNGEE. The CDR3 sequence is CASSVGPGETSQYF. DNA for the CDR3: TGTGCCAGCAGCGTAGGTCCGGGTGAAACTTCGCAGTATTTT.

The V gene is TRBV28, the J gene TRBJ2-1, with TRBD1 identical over 9 bases. The germline gives CDR1 MDHEN, CDR2 SYDVKM. The CDR3 runs 17 residues. The junction had 5 bases not matched to a gene; V was cut back by 1 base and J by 1 base. The CDR3 protein is CASSLFGTGSSYNEQFF. The CDR3 coding sequence is TGTGCCAGCAGTTTATTCGGGACAGGGAGTTCCTACAATGAGCAGTTCTTC.

A few counts support this clone. The rearrangement uses TRBV27 and TRBJ1-5; D call uncertain. With 5 bases removed from V and 5 bases from J, the gap between germline ends came to 13 bases. Germline V gene sequence: CDR1 MNHEY, CDR2 SMNVEV (reference sequence). This CDR3 spans 14 amino acids. The CDR3 DNA is TGTGCCAGCAGTGCTTTCCAGGACCATCAGCCCCAGCATTTT. This codes for CASSAFQDHQPQHF.

The V gene is TRBV9, the J gene TRBJ2-3, with TRBD2 as a possible D gene (5 bases). The ends were cut back, 2 bases at V and 6 bases at J, with 16 bases in the middle. The CDR3 is 15 residues long. Germline loops: CDR1 SGDLS, CDR2 YYNGEE. The CDR3 DNA is TGTGCCAGCAGCGTTGGACTGAGGGTCTTGGATACGCAGTATTTT. Translation gives CASSVGLRVLDTQYF.

The chain has TRBV10-3 and TRBJ2-7; 9 positions match TRBD1. The germline V gene encodes CDR1 ENHRY and CDR2 SYGVKD. Losses at the gene ends were 6 bases for V and 5 bases for J; bases not matched to a gene: 5. This CDR3 region has 13 residues. The CDR3 bases are TGTGCCATCAGCCCCGGGACAGGGCACGAGCAGTACTTC. The encoded protein is CAISPGTGHEQYF.

This clone occurred a few times. The J gene is TRBJ2-1, the V gene TRBV2; 10 positions agree with TRBD1. The ends lost 0 bases at V and 10 bases at J; junction bases unmatched: 6. Germline values: CDR1 SNHLY, CDR2 FYNNEI. This CDR3 has 15 amino acids. CDR3 DNA sequence: TGTGCCAGCAGTGAAGCGCTTCCGGGACAGGGGGAGCAGTTCTTC. Translation: CASSEALPGQGEQFF.

This chain uses TRBV5-6 with TRBJ2-3; D is uncertain. Trimming removed 2 bases from V and 4 bases from J, with 11 bases in between. This CDR3 has 14 amino acids. Germline values: CDR1 SGHDT, CDR2 YYEEEE. CDR3 sequence reads: CASSFTGYADTQYF. CDR3 in DNA: TGTGCCAGCAGCTTCACCGGGTACGCAGATACGCAGTATTTT.

As for this clone: One end of the junction varies from germline; a read error may be responsible. CDR3 coding DNA: TGTGCCAGCAGCCAACGACAGGGGAACGCTGAAGCTTTCTTT. This translates into CASSQRQGNAEAFF. The chain joins TRBV9 to TRBJ1-1; TRBD1 agrees at 8 bases. CDR1 and CDR2 (germline): SGDLS, YYNGEE. The length of the CDR3 is 14 residues.

This clone was seen a single time. V gene TRBV9 combines with J gene TRBJ2-3; D is unclear. The CDR3 has 14 amino acids. Trimming cost V 4 bases and J 5 bases, with 14 bases left between them. CDR1 and CDR2 (germline): SGDLS, YYNGEE. The chain's CDR3 is CASSPGGRGDTQYF. CDR3 sequence (DNA): TGTGCCAGCAGCCCCGGCGGCCGTGGAGATACGCAGTATTTT.

J is TRBJ1-2 and V is TRBV30; TRBD1 might be the D (6 bases). Germline CDR1 GTSNPN, CDR2 SVGIG (reference sequence). V lost 8 bases and J lost 1, with 20 bases in between. This CDR3 has 15 amino acids. The CDR3 loop is CAAPRRDNNNYGYTF. CDR3 nucleotides: TGTGCCGCACCACGCCGGGACAATAATAACTATGGCTACACCTTC.

The rearrangement uses TRBV14 and TRBJ2-1, with 8 bases aligning to TRBD2. CDR1 is SGHDN and CDR2 is FVKESK in the germline V gene. The CDR3 loop spans 16 amino acids. With 1 base clipped from V and 6 bases from J, the junction kept 8 bases outside the gene matches. CDR3 in amino acids: CASSQGSLAGVNEQFF. The CDR3 DNA sequence: TGTGCCAGCAGCCAAGGATCCCTAGCGGGTGTCAATGAGCAGTTCTTC.

The V call is TRBV18, the J call TRBJ1-5, with D uncertain. Trimming took 4 bases from V and 3 from J, leaving 4 bases between them. Germline V gene data show CDR1 as KGHSH and CDR2 as LQKENI. CDR3 size: 12 residues. CDR3 sequence: CASSRDNQPQHF. In DNA form, the CDR3 reads TGTGCCAGCTCACGGGACAATCAGCCCCAGCATTTT. Supplemented by reference TRBV18 and TRBJ1-5, the full variable domain reads NAGVMQNPRHLVRRRGQEARLRCSPMKGHSHVYWYRQLPEEGLKFMVYLQKENIIDESGMPKERFSAEFPKEGPSILRIQQVVRGDSAAYFCASSRDNQPQHFGDGTRLSIL.